This T cell receptor beta chain was found in a study of shared clonotypes between healthy human individuals. Profiled with immunoSEQ multiplex PCR; TCRdb holds only in-frame clones, not every one. The table shows about 2 million clones, with less than 95% occurring only once. In the naive CD8 group, cells lacked CD45RO and were positively selected for CCR7, so terminally differentiated effector memory CD45RA+ cells were left out. From germline, CDR1 is MNHEY and CDR2 SVGAGI. V shed 0 bases and J shed 7 bases, with 8 bases lying between them. The CDR3 consists of 13 residues. The chain employs TRBV6-5 and TRBJ2-3; tentative D call: TRBD2 (6 bases). Sequencing was done on a sample of naive CD8+ T cells sorted from blood. The TCR sequence derives from a man aged 18 to 29 in good health. The CDR3 nucleotides are TGTGCCAGCAGTTACTCGGAGGGCTATACGCAGTATTTT. This sequence encodes CASSYSEGYTQYF.